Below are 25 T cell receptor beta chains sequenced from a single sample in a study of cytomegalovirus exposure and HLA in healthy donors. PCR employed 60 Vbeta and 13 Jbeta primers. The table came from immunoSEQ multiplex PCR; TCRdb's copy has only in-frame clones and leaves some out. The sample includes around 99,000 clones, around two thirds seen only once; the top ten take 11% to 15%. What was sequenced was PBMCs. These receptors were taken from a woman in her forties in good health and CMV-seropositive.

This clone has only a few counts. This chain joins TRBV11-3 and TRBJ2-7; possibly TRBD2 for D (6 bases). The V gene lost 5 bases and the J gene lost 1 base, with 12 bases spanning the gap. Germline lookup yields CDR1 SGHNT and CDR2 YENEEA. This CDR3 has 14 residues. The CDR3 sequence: CASSLGTDSYEQYF. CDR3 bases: TGTGCCAGCAGCCTTGGGACTGATTCCTACGAGCAGTACTTC.

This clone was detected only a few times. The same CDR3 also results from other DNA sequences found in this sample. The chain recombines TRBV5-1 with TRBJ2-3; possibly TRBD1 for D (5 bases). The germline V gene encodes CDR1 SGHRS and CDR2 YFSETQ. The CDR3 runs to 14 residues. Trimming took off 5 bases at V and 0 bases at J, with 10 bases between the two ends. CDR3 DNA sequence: TGCGCCAGCAGTCCAGGGTGGAGCACAGATACGCAGTATTTT. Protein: CASSPGWSTDTQYF.

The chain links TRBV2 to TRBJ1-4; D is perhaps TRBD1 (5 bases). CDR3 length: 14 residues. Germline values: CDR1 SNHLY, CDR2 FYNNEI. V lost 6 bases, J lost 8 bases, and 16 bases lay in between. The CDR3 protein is CASSLRGGNEKLFF. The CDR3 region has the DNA TGTGCCAGCAGCCTCCGGGGGGGGAACGAAAAACTGTTTTTT. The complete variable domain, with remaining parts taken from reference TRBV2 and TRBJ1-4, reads EPEVTQTPSHQVTQMGQEVILRCVPISNHLYFYWYRQILGQKVEFLVSFYNNEISEKSEIFDDQFSVERPDGSNFTLKIRSTKLEDSAMYFCASSLRGGNEKLFFGSGTQLSVL.

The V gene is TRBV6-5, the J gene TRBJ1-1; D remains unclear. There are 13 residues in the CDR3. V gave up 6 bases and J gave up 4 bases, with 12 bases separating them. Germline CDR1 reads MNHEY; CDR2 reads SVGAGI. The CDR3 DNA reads TGTGCCAGCAGGTCCGGGGTTTTCACTGAAGCTTTCTTT. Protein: CASRSGVFTEAFF.

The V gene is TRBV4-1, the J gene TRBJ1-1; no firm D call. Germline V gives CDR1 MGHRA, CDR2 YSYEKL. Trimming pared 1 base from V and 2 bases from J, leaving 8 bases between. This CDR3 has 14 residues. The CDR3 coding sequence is TGCGCCAGCAGCCAAGTGGCAGAAAACACTGAAGCTTTCTTT. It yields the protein CASSQVAENTEAFF.

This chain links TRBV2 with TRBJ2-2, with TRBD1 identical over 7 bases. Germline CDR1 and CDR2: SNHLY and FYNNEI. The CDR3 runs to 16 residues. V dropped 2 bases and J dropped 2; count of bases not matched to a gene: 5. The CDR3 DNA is TGTGCCAGCAGTGAATTGGGGACAGATAACACCGGGGAGCTGTTTTTT. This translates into CASSELGTDNTGELFF.

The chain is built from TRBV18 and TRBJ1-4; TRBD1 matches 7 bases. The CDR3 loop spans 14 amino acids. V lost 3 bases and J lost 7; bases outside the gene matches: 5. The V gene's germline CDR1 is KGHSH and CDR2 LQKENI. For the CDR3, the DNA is TGTGCCAGCTCACCGGGACAGATGGGTGAAAAACTGTTTTTT. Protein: CASSPGQMGEKLFF. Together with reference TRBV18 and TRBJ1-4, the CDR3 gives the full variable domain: NAGVMQNPRHLVRRRGQEARLRCSPMKGHSHVYWYRQLPEEGLKFMVYLQKENIIDESGMPKERFSAEFPKEGPSILRIQQVVRGDSAAYFCASSPGQMGEKLFFGSGTQLSVL.

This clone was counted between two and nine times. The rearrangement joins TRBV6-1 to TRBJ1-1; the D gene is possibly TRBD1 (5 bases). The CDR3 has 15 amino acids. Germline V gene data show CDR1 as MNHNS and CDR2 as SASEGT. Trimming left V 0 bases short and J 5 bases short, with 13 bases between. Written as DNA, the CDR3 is TGTGCCAGCAGTGAAGCGAGTCTCGGGGGGACTGAAGCTTTCTTT. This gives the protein CASSEASLGGTEAFF.

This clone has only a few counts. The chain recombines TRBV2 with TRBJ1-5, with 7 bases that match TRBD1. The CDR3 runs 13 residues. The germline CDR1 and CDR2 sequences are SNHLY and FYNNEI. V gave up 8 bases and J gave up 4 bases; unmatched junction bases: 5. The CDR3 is CASGTEFNQPQHF. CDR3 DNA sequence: TGTGCCAGCGGGACAGAGTTTAATCAGCCCCAGCATTTT.

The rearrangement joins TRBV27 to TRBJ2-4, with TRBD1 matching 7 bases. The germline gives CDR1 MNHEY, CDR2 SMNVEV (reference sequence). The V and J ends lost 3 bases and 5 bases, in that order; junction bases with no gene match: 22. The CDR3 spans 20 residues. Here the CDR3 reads CASSFPAARYRGAGENIQYF. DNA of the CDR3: TGTGCCAGCAGTTTTCCTGCAGCACGTTACAGGGGCGCGGGCGAAAACATTCAGTACTTC.

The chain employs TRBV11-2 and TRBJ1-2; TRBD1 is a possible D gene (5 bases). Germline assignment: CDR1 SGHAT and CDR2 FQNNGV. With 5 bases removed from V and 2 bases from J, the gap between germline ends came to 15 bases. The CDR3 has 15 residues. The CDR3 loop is CASSQARAGNYGYTF. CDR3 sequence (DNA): TGTGCCAGCAGCCAGGCCAGGGCAGGGAACTATGGCTACACCTTC.

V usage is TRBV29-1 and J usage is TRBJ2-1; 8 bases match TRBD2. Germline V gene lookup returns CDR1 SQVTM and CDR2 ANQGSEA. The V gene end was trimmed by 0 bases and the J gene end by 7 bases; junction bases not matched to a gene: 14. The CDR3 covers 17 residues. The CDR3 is CSVEDNRASGGANEQFF. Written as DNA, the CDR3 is TGCAGCGTTGAAGATAATCGGGCCAGCGGGGGCGCAAATGAGCAGTTCTTC.

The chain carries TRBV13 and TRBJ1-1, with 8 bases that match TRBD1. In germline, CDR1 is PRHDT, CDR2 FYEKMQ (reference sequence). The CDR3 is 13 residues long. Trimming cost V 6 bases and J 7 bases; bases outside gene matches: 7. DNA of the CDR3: TGTGCCAGCAGTTATTACAGGGGGATTGAAGCTTTCTTT. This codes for CASSYYRGIEAFF.

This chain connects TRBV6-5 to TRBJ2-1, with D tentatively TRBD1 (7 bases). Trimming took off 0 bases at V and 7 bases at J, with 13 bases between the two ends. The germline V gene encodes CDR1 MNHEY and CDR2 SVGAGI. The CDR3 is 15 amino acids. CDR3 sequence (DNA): TGTGCCAGCAGTTACTCGATCTCAGGGGGGAATGAGCAGTTCTTC. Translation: CASSYSISGGNEQFF.

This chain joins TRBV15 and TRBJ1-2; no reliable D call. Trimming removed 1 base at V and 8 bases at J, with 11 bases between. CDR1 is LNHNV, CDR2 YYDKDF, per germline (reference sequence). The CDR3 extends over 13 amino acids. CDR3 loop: CATSRGRVSGYTF. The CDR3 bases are TGTGCCACCAGCAGAGGACGGGTCTCCGGCTACACCTTC.

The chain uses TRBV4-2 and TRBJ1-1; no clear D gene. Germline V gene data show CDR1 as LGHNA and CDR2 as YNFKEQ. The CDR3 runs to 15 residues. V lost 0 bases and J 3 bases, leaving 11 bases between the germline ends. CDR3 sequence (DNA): TGTGCCAGCAGCCAAGATTACGTGAGAGACACTGAAGCTTTCTTT. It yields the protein CASSQDYVRDTEAFF.

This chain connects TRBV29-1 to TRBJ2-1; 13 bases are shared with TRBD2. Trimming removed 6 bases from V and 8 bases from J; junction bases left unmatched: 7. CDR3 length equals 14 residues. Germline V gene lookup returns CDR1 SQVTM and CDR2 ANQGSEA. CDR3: CSVNRLAGGDEQFF. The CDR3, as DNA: TGCAGCGTGAACCGACTAGCGGGGGGTGATGAGCAGTTCTTC.

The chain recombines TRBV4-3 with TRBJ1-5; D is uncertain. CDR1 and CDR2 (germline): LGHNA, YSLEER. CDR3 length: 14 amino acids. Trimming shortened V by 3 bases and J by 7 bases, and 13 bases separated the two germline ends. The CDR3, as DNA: TGCGCCAGCAGCCATCAGGTGGGAGTCCAGCCCCAGCATTTT. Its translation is CASSHQVGVQPQHF.

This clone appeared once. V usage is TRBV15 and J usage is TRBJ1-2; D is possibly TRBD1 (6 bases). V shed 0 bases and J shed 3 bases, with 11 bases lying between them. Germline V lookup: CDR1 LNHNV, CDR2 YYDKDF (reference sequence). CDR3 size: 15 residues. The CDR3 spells CATSRDQYRDYGYTF. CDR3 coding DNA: TGTGCCACCAGCAGAGATCAATACAGGGACTATGGCTACACCTTC.

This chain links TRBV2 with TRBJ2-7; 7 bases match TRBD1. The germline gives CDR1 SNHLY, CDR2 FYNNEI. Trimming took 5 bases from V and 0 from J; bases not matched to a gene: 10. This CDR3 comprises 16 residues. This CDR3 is CASSQGTAMYSYEQYF. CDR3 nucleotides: TGTGCCAGCAGTCAAGGGACAGCAATGTACTCCTACGAGCAGTACTTC.

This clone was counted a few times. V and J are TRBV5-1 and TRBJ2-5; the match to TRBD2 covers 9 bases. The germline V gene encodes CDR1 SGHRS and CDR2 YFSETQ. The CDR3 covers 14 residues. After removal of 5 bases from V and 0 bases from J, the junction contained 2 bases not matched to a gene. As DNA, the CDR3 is TGCGCCAGCAGGCGGGGGGGTTACCAAGAGACCCAGTACTTC. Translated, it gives CASRRGGYQETQYF.

CDR3 protein: CASSLGATNNSPLHF. CDR3 nucleotides: TGTGCCAGCAGCTTGGGAGCTACCAATAATTCACCCCTCCACTTT. The rearrangement links TRBV5-4 to TRBJ1-6; D is undetermined. V dropped 0 bases and J dropped 5 bases, with 9 bases sitting between them. The CDR3 runs 15 residues. Germline CDR1 is SGHNT and CDR2 is YYREEE (reference sequence).

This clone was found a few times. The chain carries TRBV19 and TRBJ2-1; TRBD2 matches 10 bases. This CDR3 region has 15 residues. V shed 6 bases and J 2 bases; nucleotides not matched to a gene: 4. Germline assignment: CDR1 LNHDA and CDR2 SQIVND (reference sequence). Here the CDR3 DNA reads TGTGCCAGTAGAAATAGCGGGGGGCCCTACAATGAGCAGTTCTTC. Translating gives CASRNSGGPYNEQFF.

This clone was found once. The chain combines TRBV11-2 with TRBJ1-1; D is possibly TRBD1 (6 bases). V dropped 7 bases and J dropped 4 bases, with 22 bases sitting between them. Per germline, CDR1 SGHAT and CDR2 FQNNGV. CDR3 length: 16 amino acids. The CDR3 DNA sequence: TGTGCCAGCACCCTAGACAGGCCCATGGAAGGCACTGAAGCTTTCTTT. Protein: CASTLDRPMEGTEAFF. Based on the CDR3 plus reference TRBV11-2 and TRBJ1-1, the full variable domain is EAGVAQSPRYKIIEKRQSVAFWCNPISGHATLYWYQQILGQGPKLLIQFQNNGVVDDSQLPKDRFSAERLKGVDSTLKIQPAKLEDSAVYLCASTLDRPMEGTEAFFGQGTRLTVV.

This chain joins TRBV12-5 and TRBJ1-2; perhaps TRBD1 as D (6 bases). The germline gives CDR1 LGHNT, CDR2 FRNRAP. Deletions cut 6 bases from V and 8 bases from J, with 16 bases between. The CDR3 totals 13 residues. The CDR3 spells CASGASGDSGYTF. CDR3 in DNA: TGTGCTAGTGGGGCATCAGGGGATTCCGGCTACACCTTC. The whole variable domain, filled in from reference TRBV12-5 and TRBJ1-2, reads DARVTQTPRHKVTEMGQEVTMRCQPILGHNTVFWYRQTMMQGLELLAYFRNRAPLDDSGMPKDRFSAEMPDATLATLKIQPSEPRDSAVYFCASGASGDSGYTFGSGTRLTVV.